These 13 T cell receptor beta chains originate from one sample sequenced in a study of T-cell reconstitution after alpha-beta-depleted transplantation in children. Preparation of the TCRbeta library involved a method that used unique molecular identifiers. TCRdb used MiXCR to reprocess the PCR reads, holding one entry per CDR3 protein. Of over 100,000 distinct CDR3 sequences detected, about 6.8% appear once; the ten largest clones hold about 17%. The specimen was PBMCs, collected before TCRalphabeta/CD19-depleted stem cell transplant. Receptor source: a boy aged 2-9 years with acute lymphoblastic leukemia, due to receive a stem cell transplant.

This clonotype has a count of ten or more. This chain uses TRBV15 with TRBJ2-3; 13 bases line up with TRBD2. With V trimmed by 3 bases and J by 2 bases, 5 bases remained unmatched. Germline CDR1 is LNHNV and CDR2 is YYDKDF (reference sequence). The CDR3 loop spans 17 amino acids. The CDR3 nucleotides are TGTGCCACCAGCAGCGCGACTAGCGGGGGGACCACAGATACGCAGTATTTT. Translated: CATSSATSGGTTDTQYF.

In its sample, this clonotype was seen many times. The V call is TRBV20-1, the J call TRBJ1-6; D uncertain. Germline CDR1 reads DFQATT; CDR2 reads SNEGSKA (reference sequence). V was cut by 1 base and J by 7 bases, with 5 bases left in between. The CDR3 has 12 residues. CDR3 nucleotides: TGCAGTGCTAGAGGAGTGAATTCACCCCTCCACTTT. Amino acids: CSARGVNSPLHF.

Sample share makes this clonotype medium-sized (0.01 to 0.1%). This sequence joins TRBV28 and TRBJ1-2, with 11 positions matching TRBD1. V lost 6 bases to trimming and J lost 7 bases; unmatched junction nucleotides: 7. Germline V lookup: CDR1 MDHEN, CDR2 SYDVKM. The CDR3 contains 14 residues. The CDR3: CASSRGQGAGGYTF. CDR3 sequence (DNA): TGTGCCAGCAGCCGCGGACAGGGGGCCGGTGGCTACACCTTC.

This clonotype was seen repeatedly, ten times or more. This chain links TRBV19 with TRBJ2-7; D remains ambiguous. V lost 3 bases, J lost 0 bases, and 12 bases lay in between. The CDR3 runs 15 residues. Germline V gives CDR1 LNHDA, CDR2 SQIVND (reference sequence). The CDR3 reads CASSIYGRSSYEQYF. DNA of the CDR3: TGTGCCAGTAGTATCTACGGACGGTCCTCCTACGAGCAGTACTTC.

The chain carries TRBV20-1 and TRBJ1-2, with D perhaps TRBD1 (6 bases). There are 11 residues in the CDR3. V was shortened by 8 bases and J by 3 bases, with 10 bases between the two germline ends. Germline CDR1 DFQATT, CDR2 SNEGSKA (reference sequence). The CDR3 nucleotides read TGCAGTTGTCGGACAGACTATGGCTACACCTTC. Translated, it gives CSCRTDYGYTF.

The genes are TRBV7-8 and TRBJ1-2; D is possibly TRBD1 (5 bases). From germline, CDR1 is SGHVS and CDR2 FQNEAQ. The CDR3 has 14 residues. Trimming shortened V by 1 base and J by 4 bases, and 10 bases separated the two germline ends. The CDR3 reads CASSLEGRAYGYTF. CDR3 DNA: TGTGCCAGCAGCTTAGAGGGCAGGGCCTATGGCTACACCTTC.

The CDR3 reads CSATPWKGRYYNEQFF. Written as DNA, the CDR3 is TGCAGTGCTACCCCCTGGAAAGGGCGTTACTACAATGAGCAGTTCTTC. V is TRBV20-1 and J is TRBJ2-1, with unresolved D. Per the germline V gene, CDR1 is DFQATT and CDR2 is SNEGSKA (reference sequence). This CDR3 is 16 amino acids long. Trimming stripped 4 bases from V and 3 bases from J, with 19 bases between.

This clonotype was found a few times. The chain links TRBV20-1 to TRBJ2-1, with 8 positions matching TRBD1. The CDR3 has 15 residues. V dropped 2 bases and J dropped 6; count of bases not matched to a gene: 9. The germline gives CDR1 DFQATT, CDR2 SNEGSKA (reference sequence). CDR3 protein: CSARSRRTGTNEQFF. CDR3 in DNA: TGCAGTGCTAGATCTAGGAGGACAGGGACCAATGAGCAGTTCTTC.

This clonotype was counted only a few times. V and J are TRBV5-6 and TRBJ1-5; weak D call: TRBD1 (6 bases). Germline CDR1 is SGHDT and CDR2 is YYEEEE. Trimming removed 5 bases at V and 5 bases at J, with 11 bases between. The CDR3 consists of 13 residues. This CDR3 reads CASSPGADQPQHF. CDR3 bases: TGTGCCAGCAGTCCAGGGGCGGATCAGCCCCAGCATTTT.

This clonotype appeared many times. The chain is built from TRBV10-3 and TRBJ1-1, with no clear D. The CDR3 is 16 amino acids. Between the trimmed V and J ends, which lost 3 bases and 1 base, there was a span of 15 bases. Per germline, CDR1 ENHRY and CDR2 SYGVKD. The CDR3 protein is CAISELGNWENTEAFF. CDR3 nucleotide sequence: TGTGCCATCAGTGAACTAGGAAATTGGGAGAACACTGAAGCTTTCTTT.

This CDR3 is CASSPQRQVSLSGANVLTF. The CDR3, as DNA: TGTGCCAGCAGTCCCCAAAGACAGGTATCACTCTCTGGGGCCAACGTCCTGACTTTC. V is TRBV28 and J is TRBJ2-6, with TRBD1 as a possible D gene (6 bases). V lost 5 bases to trimming and J lost 0 bases, with 20 bases between them. The CDR3 has 19 residues. Germline V gene lookup returns CDR1 MDHEN and CDR2 SYDVKM.

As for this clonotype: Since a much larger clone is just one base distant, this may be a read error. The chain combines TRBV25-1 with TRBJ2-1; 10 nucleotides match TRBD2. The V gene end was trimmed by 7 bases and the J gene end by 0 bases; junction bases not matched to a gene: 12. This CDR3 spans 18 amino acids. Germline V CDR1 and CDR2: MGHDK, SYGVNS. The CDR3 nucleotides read TGTGCCAGCACTGAGGTAGCGGGGGGCGGAAGCTCCTACAATGAGCAGTTCTTC. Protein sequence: CASTEVAGGGSSYNEQFF.

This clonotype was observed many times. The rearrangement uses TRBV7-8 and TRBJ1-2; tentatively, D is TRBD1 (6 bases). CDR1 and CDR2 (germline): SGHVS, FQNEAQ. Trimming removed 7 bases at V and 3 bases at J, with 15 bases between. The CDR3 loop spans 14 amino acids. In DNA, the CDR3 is TGTGCCAGCACCGCTCAGGGGTCCTACTATGGCTACACCTTC. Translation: CASTAQGSYYGYTF.